This T cell receptor (beta chain) was identified in a study of blood T cell repertoires in COVID-19 (dated by TCRdb to 2019 to 2021). In terms of the full investigation: Samples covering the acute and convalescent phases of COVID-19 were provided by collaborators in the United States, Italy and Spain. The samples were drawn from two sources: the first 160 participants of the ongoing ImmuneRACE study, and about 1,300 subjects contributed by 6 global collaborators. The repertoires were made available in a free public database intended to serve as a resource for research on the immune response to SARS-CoV-2. The material from the prospective study consisted of cDNA or gDNA derived from T cells, B-cell-depleted T cells, or PBMCs. Nearly every sample came with metadata listing a de-identified subject ID, COVID-19 status, age in years and sex. The dataset comprised deeply sampled blood TCRbeta repertoires from subjects exposed to, actively infected with, or recovered from COVID-19. Where available, HLA class I and class II types were taken from metadata supplied by the sample provider and were not determined by assay-based typing.

Regarding this clone: Its antigen has not been determined. It has no much larger one-base neighbor in the sample; base qualities were not kept. Additional DNA sequences in this sample encode the identical CDR3.

TCRbeta CDR3 regions were amplified from genomic DNA by means of the immunoSEQ Assay, a bias-controlled multiplex PCR. Processing in the source paper ran as follows. The number of nucleated cells in each sample was estimated from the amplification of reference gene primers within the assay. Sequence reads were collapsed and filtered to measure the absolute abundance of every unique TCRbeta CDR3 rearrangement. Productive Simpson clonality was computed per sample as the square root of Simpson's diversity index over productive rearrangements. What TCRdb holds here is the immuneACCESS table cut down to in-frame rearrangements. Part of the clones is not present; checked against another copy, under half of the missing clones reflect an unresolved V gene, and the others are unexplained. D and trimming come from the DNA, and the V and J calls and clone size come from that table. This sample has 200,000 to 250,000 clones in its table, and around 80% of those were observed once. The biggest ten clones account for about 20% of the sample.

CDR1 LNHNV and CDR2 YYDKDF are derived from the germline V gene (reference sequence). The CDR3 measures 14 amino acids from cysteine to phenylalanine. Only the CDR3 portion is preserved as DNA: 42 bases, with reading frame beginning at the first base. After removal of 1 base from V and 3 bases from J, the junction retains 3 bases not matched to a gene. Study-wide conclusions, independent of this receptor: The amount of clinical and demographic metadata varied by source and participant and was provided uncurated.

The collaborating institutions used their own protocols to collect whole blood in K2EDTA tubes. For TCRbeta analysis, collaborators shipped samples in one of three forms: frozen whole blood, isolated PBMCs, or DNA extracted from either of those sample types. The rearranged chain carries TRBV15 and TRBJ2-7; TRBD2 fits 7 bases in the junction. Specimen: peripheral blood. This TCR was sampled from a man under 40 with active or convalescent COVID-19. This receptor carries the CDR3 CATSRVGGGYEQYF. The sequenced DNA: TGTGCCACCAGCAGAGTGGGGGGGGGCTACGAGCAGTACTTC. The CDR3, completed at both ends by the reference TRBV15 and TRBJ2-7 genes, gives the full variable domain DAMVIQNPRYQVTQFGKPVTLSCSQTLNHNVMYWYQQKSSQAPKLLFHYYDKDFNNEADTPDNFQSRRPNTSFCFLDIRSPGLGDTAMYLCATSRVGGGYEQYFGPGTRLTVT.